This T cell receptor beta chain was obtained from a study of monozygotic twins with inflammatory bowel disease. The germline gives CDR1 SGHRS, CDR2 YFSETQ. This CDR3 region has 13 residues. No T cells were sorted before total RNA was taken from whole blood. Using the 5' RACE reads, TCRdb records one entry per CDR3 protein without DNA. The sample totals 110,000 to 150,000 distinct CDR3 sequences. The receptor comes from a human donor with ulcerative colitis or Crohn's disease, or a healthy co-twin of an affected twin (not recorded which). This chain connects TRBV5-1 to TRBJ2-5. Material for sequencing was blood. The CDR3 is CASSLVPQETQYF. Supplemented by reference TRBV5-1 and TRBJ2-5, the full variable domain reads KAGVTQTPRYLIKTRGQQVTLSCSPISGHRSVSWYQQTPGQGLQFLFEYFSETQRNKGNFPGRFSGRQFSNSRSEMNVSTLELGDSALYLCASSLVPQETQYFGPGTRLLVL.